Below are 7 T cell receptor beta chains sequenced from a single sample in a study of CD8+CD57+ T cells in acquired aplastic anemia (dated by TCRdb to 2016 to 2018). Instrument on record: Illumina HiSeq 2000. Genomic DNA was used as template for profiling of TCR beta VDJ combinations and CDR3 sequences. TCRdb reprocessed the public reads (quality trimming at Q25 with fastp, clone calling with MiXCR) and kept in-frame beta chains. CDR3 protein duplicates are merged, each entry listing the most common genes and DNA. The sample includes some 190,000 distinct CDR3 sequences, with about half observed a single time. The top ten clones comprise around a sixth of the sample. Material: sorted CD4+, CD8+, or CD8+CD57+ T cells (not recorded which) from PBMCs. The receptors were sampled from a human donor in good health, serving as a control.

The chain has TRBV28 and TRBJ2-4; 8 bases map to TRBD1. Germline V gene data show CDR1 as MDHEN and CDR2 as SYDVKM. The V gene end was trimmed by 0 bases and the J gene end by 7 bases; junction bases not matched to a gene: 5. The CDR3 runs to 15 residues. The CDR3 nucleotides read TGTGCCAGCAGTTTATGGCGCCAGGGGGCTAACATTCAGTACTTC. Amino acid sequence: CASSLWRQGANIQYF.

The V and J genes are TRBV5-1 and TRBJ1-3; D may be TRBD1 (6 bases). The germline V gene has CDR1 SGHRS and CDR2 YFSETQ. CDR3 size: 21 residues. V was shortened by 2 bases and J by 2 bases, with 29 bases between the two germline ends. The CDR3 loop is CASSFYGDSGAQGSTGNTIYF. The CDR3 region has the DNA TGCGCCAGCAGCTTCTACGGAGACTCTGGGGCACAGGGCTCAACTGGAAACACCATATATTTT.

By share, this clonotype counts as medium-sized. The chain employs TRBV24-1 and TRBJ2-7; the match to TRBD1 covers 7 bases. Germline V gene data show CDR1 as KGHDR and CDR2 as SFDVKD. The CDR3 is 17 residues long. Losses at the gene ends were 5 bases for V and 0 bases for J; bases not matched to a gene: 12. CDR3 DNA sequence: TGTGCCACCAGTGGGGTACCGGGACAGTTTAACTCCTACGAGCAGTACTTC. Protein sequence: CATSGVPGQFNSYEQYF.

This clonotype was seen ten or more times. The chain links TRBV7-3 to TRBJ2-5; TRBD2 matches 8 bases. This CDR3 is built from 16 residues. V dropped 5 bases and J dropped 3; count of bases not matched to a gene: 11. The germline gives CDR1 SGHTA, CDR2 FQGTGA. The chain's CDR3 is CASSPRLTSGEETQYF. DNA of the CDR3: TGTGCCAGCAGCCCGCGACTTACTAGCGGCGAAGAGACCCAGTACTTC.

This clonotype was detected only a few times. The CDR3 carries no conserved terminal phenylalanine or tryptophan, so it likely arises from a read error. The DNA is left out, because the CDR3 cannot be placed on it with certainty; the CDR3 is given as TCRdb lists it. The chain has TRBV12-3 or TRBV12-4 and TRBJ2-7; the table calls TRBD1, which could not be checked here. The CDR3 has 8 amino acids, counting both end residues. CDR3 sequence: CAGSLRGE.

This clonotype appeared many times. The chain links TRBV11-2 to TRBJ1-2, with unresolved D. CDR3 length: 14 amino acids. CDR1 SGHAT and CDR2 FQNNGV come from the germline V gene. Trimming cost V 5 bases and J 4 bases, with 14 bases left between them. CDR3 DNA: TGTGCCAGCAGCCCACGAGAGACCCTCTATGGCTACACCTTC. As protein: CASSPRETLYGYTF.

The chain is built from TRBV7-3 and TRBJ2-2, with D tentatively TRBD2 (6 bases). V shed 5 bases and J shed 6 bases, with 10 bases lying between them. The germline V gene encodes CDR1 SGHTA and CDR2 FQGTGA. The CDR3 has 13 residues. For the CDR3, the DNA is TGTGCCAGCAGCCGAGCGGGTTCCGGGGAGCTGTTTTTT. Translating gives CASSRAGSGELFF.